This note documents a single TCR beta chain sequence. Its antigen remains unidentified. Base qualities are missing; no much larger clone stands one base away. The trial excluded patients who had a history of autoimmune disease or were on systemic immunosuppression. Peripheral blood for TCR sequencing was drawn from every dose cohort at baseline, at cycle 4 day 1 and at cycle 7 day 1. The samples were taken from a phase I, first-in-human, multicenter, open-label dose-escalation trial of ivuxolimab. Adults with locally advanced or metastatic melanoma, renal cell, hepatocellular, or head and neck squamous cell carcinoma were enrolled in the trial. Before TCR sequencing, CD4+ T cells and CD8+ T cells from peripheral blood were sorted into separate populations. The data derive from a study of OX40 agonist ivuxolimab in advanced cancers. For the wider study: Ivuxolimab was an agonistic, fully human IgG2 monoclonal antibody directed against OX40 (CD134), a costimulatory receptor. Intravenous ivuxolimab was administered to patients every 2 weeks at six dose levels: 0.01, 0.1, 0.3, 1.5, 3 and 10 mg/kg. Of the roughly 52 dose-escalation patients, hepatocellular carcinoma was present in approximately 20, melanoma in roughly 15, renal cell carcinoma in 9 and head and neck cancer in 9. In the dose-escalation cohort, approximately 82% of patients were male, and the mean age was around 60 years, with a range of roughly 20 to 80. Prior anti-PD-1, anti-PD-L1 or anti-CTLA-4 therapy was permitted, and 30% to 45% of dose-escalation patients had received checkpoint inhibitors. Partial responses were achieved by three dose-escalation patients, of whom one had hepatocellular carcinoma and two had cutaneous melanoma. Peripheral TCRbeta sequencing was intended to test whether TCR sequence diversity was altered and clonal T-cell expansion was caused by ivuxolimab. The paper reports the monotherapy dose-escalation portion (N of about 54 patients) of the phase I ivuxolimab trial. Points the paper makes about the study in general: Which antigens the clonally expanded peripheral T cells were specific for was not determined. On average, CD8+ T cells showed more expanded clones than CD4+ T cells after ivuxolimab. Low levels of normalized T-cell clonal expansion were also seen in some nonresponding patients. At doses of 0.1 to 3.0 mg/kg, clonal expansion of both CD4+ and CD8+ T cells in blood was seen between baseline and week 6. In partial responders in the 0.1-3.0 mg/kg groups, normalized peripheral clonal expansion was found to be among the lowest, especially among CD8+ T cells.

To sequence the TCRbeta CDR3 region, genomic DNA was isolated from the sorted cells. The immunoSEQ Assay was used for sequencing of TCRbeta CDR3 regions. The immuneACCESS repertoire file appears here via TCRdb, limited to in-frame rearrangements. These files lack a portion of the clones; in checked studies, under half of the deficit traces to unresolved V genes, and the cause of the others is not known. The sample has about 64,000 clones on record, approximately 90% of them singletons. The top ten hold 0.67% of the sample. This receptor was taken from an adult with an advanced solid tumor such as melanoma, head and neck, liver or kidney cancer. This specimen was CD4+ or CD8+ T cells sorted from blood, taken in a trial of the OX40 agonist ivuxolimab.

The DNA reads as follows: TGTGCCAGCTCACCAGGGGGAGAGACCCAGTACTTC. This is translated as CASSPGGETQYF. The rearranged segments are TRBV18 and TRBJ2-5; the D region is possibly TRBD1 or TRBD2, each matching across 5 bases. V is reduced by 2 bases and J by 4 bases, leaving a spacing of 5 bases between them. Including cysteine and phenylalanine, the CDR3 has 12 amino acids. Only CDR3 DNA remains: 36 bases, in frame from the first base. Based on the germline V gene, the CDR1 and CDR2 sequences are KGHSH and LQKENI.